One sample yielded the 8 T cell receptor beta chains listed below, sequenced in a study of shared clonotypes between healthy human individuals. Produced via immunoSEQ multiplex PCR; TCRdb's table is partial and in-frame only. The profile shows some 2,000,000 clones, 85% to 95% of them singletons. Sequenced sample: naive CD4+ T cells sorted from blood. As to subset: CD45RA+ positively selected. The receptor set was obtained from a man between 18 and 35 years old in good health.

The rearrangement joins TRBV6-6 to TRBJ2-2; D is possibly TRBD2 (6 bases). The germline CDR1 and CDR2 sequences are MNHNY and SVGAGI (reference sequence). The V gene lost 6 bases and the J gene lost 2 bases, with 13 bases spanning the gap. CDR3 length: 15 amino acids. The CDR3 DNA reads as TGTGCCAGCAGGCCCGGAGGGACTAACACCGGGGAGCTGTTTTTT. Its translation is CASRPGGTNTGELFF.

The J gene is TRBJ1-6, the V gene TRBV4-1, with 9 bases that match TRBD1. V lost 5 bases, J lost 7 bases, and 6 bases stayed unmatched. Germline V gene sequence: CDR1 MGHRA, CDR2 YSYEKL. CDR3 length: 15 amino acids. As DNA, the CDR3 is TGCGCCAGCAGCTTAGCCGGGACAGGGAATTCACCCCTCCACTTT. This codes for CASSLAGTGNSPLHF.

This clone was counted a single time. V gene TRBV11-2 combines with J gene TRBJ1-1, with D hard to call. The CDR3 sequence is 12 residues long. From germline, CDR1 is SGHAT and CDR2 FQNNGV. Trimming took 1 base from V and 8 from J, leaving 8 bases between them. CDR3 coding DNA: TGTGCCAGCAGCTTAGCGCGGATAGAAGCTTTCTTT. Encoded protein: CASSLARIEAFF.

The chain carries TRBV5-1 and TRBJ1-3; D is perhaps TRBD1 (5 bases). CDR3 size: 15 residues. Trimming stripped 5 bases from V and 0 bases from J, with 12 bases between. Looked up from germline, CDR1 is SGHRS and CDR2 is YFSETQ. CDR3 DNA: TGCGCCAGCAGGTCAACAGGCAACTCTGGAAACACCATATATTTT. It translates to CASRSTGNSGNTIYF.

The rearrangement uses TRBV14 and TRBJ2-2, with D possibly being TRBD1 (6 bases). CDR3 length: 14 residues. Germline CDR1 and CDR2: SGHDN and FVKESK. V lost 3 bases, J lost 5 bases, and 10 bases lay in between. CDR3 nucleotides: TGTGCCAGCAGCCAGTACAGGGTGACCGGGGAGCTGTTTTTT. Amino acid sequence: CASSQYRVTGELFF.

This chain links TRBV10-3 with TRBJ2-7; 9 bases align to TRBD1. The CDR3 has 15 amino acids. V shed 0 bases and J 4 bases; nucleotides not matched to a gene: 4. Germline V CDR1 and CDR2: ENHRY, SYGVKD. CDR3 loop: CAISESRDRVYEQYF. In nucleotides, the CDR3 is TGTGCCATCAGTGAGTCGAGGGACAGGGTGTACGAGCAGTACTTC.

This chain joins TRBV29-1 and TRBJ1-2; D is uncertain. Germline V lookup: CDR1 SQVTM, CDR2 ANQGSEA. V dropped 4 bases and J dropped 4 bases, with 13 bases sitting between them. This CDR3 has 13 residues. The CDR3 loop reads CSVVAGKGYGYTF. CDR3 in DNA: TGCAGCGTTGTGGCGGGAAAGGGCTATGGCTACACCTTC.

This clone has only one observation. The J gene is TRBJ2-5, the V gene TRBV7-9; 10 nucleotides align to TRBD2. The CDR3 is 15 residues long. Germline lookup yields CDR1 SEHNR and CDR2 FQNEAQ (reference sequence). Trimming took 3 bases from V and 9 from J; bases not matched to a gene: 10. The CDR3, as DNA: TGTGCCAGCAGCTTCCCTCTAGCGGGAGATCGGTCCCAGTACTTC. This codes for CASSFPLAGDRSQYF.